The source of this TCR beta chain is a study of cytomegalovirus exposure and HLA in healthy donors. Looking at the study overall: An earlier analysis identified some 110 million unique TCR beta sequences in 150 million to 200 million T cells. Points from the study as a whole: Later, an analysis found that common viral pathogens appeared to be linked with several of the most significant clusters. Sequencing had likely introduced a cluster of highly shared sequence variants as an artifact. Further analysis, carried out later, found HLA-associated TCR beta chains more clonally expanded than equally common other chains.

It was with 60 Vbeta and 13 Jbeta primers that the PCR ran. TCRdb's table, derived via immunoSEQ multiplex PCR, lists solely in-frame clones and lacks some. Of 210,000 or so clones in the sample, approximately 90% were seen once. Germline V CDR1 and CDR2: MGHRA, YSYEKL. The V gene end was trimmed by 0 bases and the J gene end by 7 bases; junction bases not matched to a gene: 11. This CDR3 spans 17 amino acids. Notes on this clone: The antigen is not known.

This rearrangement joins TRBV4-1 to TRBJ1-4; 7 bases are a match to TRBD1. The source is a woman in her late teens or twenties in good health and CMV-seronegative. Sequenced: PBMCs. The CDR3 DNA is TGCGCCAGCAGCCAAGATAAAGGGGCAGGGGGTGGTGAAAAACTGTTTTTT. The encoded protein is CASSQDKGAGGGEKLFF.